These 13 T cell receptor beta chains share one sample of origin, sequenced in a study of T cell repertoires in cytomegalovirus infection. MiXCR, run by TCRdb on the reads, gives a single entry per CDR3 protein. The sample lists approximately 470,000 distinct CDR3 sequences; approximately 46% were seen once. Which antigens these TCRs recognize remains unknown. Here the sequenced sample was cultured PBMCs, taken from culture after CMV antigen stimulation. These receptors all stem from a human donor in good health (CMV status not recorded). Some clones in this sample may be carry-over from other donors' samples.

This chain joins TRBV20-1 and TRBJ2-1; D assignment may be TRBD1 or TRBD2 (5 bases each). The germline V gene has CDR1 DFQATT and CDR2 SNEGSKA (reference sequence). The V gene lost 5 bases and the J gene lost 7 bases, with 15 bases spanning the gap. The CDR3 totals 13 residues. Here the CDR3 reads CSAFTLEGNEQFF. In DNA form, the CDR3 reads TGCAGTGCTTTTACCCTCGAGGGGAATGAGCAGTTCTTC.

The chain is built from TRBV19 and TRBJ2-3, with a tentative D call TRBD2 (5 bases). Germline V gene sequence: CDR1 LNHDA, CDR2 SQIVND (reference sequence). The CDR3 is made up of 14 amino acids. Trimming took off 3 bases at V and 5 bases at J, with 12 bases between the two ends. For the CDR3, the DNA is TGTGCCAGTAGTATCTCCGGGGTAGGAGATACGCAGTATTTT. Translating it yields CASSISGVGDTQYF.

V is TRBV2 and J is TRBJ2-5, with 10 bases identical to TRBD2. This CDR3 region has 16 residues. Germline CDR1 SNHLY, CDR2 FYNNEI. The CDR3 DNA reads as TGTGCTTCCGACAGGGATTCTAGCGGGAGACAAGAGACCCAGTACTTC. Translation gives CASDRDSSGRQETQYF.

The CDR3 reads CASSQTPAWQDTEAFF. The CDR3 DNA reads as TGCGCCAGCAGCCAAACACCGGCCTGGCAAGATACTGAAGCTTTCTTT. The rearrangement links TRBV4-1 to TRBJ1-1, with D unresolved. V lost 2 bases, J lost 5 bases, and 18 bases lay in between. The CDR3 has 16 amino acids. Germline V gives CDR1 MGHRA, CDR2 YSYEKL.

The chain has TRBV7-8 and TRBJ2-1; D remains ambiguous. Germline assignment: CDR1 SGHVS and CDR2 FQNEAQ. CDR3 size: 12 residues. V was clipped by 7 bases and J by 10 bases, with 14 bases between them. The CDR3 spells CASTLGVGEQFF. CDR3 coding DNA: TGTGCCAGCACGTTGGGTGTAGGGGAGCAGTTCTTC.

This clonotype occurred a few times. V gene TRBV6-1 combines with J gene TRBJ2-7, with D possibly being TRBD1 (5 bases). Germline-derived CDR1 and CDR2 are MNHNS and SASEGT. V lost 9 bases and J lost 2, with 8 bases in between. The CDR3 runs to 11 residues. In DNA, the CDR3 is TGTGCCAGTCAGGGCCCCTACGAGCAGTACTTC. Residues: CASQGPYEQYF.

There are many counts of this clonotype. The CDR3 DNA reads as TGTGCCAGCAGCGGAGAGACCCAGTACTTC. Translating it yields CASSGETQYF. The chain combines TRBV12-3 or TRBV12-4 with TRBJ2-5; D is uncertain. The CDR3 extends over 10 amino acids. V lost 6 bases, J lost 4 bases, and 3 bases lay in between.

This clonotype was seen a handful of times. The chain recombines TRBV29-1 with TRBJ2-7; D is undetermined. Germline CDR1 is SQVTM and CDR2 is ANQGSEA. This CDR3 contains 12 residues. Trimming shortened V by 1 base and J by 2 bases, and 6 bases separated the two germline ends. The CDR3 sequence is CSVEGQTYEQYF. The CDR3 DNA reads TGCAGCGTTGAAGGCCAGACCTACGAGCAGTACTTC.

V is TRBV12-3 or TRBV12-4 and J is TRBJ2-3, with 8 bases matching TRBD2. CDR3 length: 17 residues. V lost 3 bases and J lost 2; bases outside the gene matches: 10. The CDR3 sequence is CASSFSGAGAVTDTQYF. The CDR3 DNA follows: TGTGCCAGCAGTTTTTCGGGAGCGGGGGCAGTCACAGATACGCAGTATTTT.

This chain links TRBV5-6 with TRBJ1-1; TRBD1 is a possible D gene (6 bases). The V and J ends lost 5 bases and 4 bases respectively, with 12 bases between them. The germline CDR1 and CDR2 sequences are SGHDT and YYEEEE. The CDR3 has 13 amino acids. CDR3 DNA: TGTGCCAGCAGATTTGGAGGGGGCACTGAAGCTTTCTTT. Protein: CASRFGGGTEAFF. Together with reference TRBV5-6 and TRBJ1-1, the CDR3 gives the full variable domain: DAGVTQSPTHLIKTRGQQVTLRCSPKSGHDTVSWYQQALGQGPQFIFQYYEEEERQRGNFPDRFSGHQFPNYSSELNVNALLLGDSALYLCASRFGGGTEAFFGQGTRLTVV.

This clonotype was seen a few times. The J gene is TRBJ1-4, the V gene TRBV7-9; 8 bases align to TRBD1. The J segment lost 7 bases and the V segment lost 6 bases, leaving 7 bases of the junction unmatched. This CDR3 is built from 14 residues. CDR1 SEHNR and CDR2 FQNEAQ come from the germline V gene (reference sequence). The CDR3, as DNA: TGTGCCAGCAGAACCGGGACAGGCAGTGAAAAACTGTTTTTT. Protein sequence: CASRTGTGSEKLFF.

This clonotype was picked up a small number of times. The rearrangement uses TRBV27 and TRBJ2-3; 8 nucleotides agree with TRBD2. J gave up 11 bases and V 5 bases, and 27 bases lay outside the gene matches. Germline V gene sequence: CDR1 MNHEY, CDR2 SMNVEV (reference sequence). The length of the CDR3 is 19 residues. The CDR3 region has the DNA TGTGCCAGCAGTCCCAGGACTAGCCGGGCTTACGCGGAGGGGCTCGGGCAGTATTTT. Its translation is CASSPRTSRAYAEGLGQYF.

This clonotype was observed a few times. A much larger clonotype is one base distant, so this may be a read error. The CDR3 reads CASSLGPANYGYTF. The CDR3 bases are TGTGCCAGCAGCTTAGGGCCAGCTAACTATGGCTACACCTTC. This chain uses TRBV7-6 with TRBJ1-2; D gene unclear. Germline CDR1 and CDR2: SGHVS and FNYEAQ. The V gene lost 1 base and the J gene lost 0 bases, with 6 bases spanning the gap. The CDR3 runs 14 residues.